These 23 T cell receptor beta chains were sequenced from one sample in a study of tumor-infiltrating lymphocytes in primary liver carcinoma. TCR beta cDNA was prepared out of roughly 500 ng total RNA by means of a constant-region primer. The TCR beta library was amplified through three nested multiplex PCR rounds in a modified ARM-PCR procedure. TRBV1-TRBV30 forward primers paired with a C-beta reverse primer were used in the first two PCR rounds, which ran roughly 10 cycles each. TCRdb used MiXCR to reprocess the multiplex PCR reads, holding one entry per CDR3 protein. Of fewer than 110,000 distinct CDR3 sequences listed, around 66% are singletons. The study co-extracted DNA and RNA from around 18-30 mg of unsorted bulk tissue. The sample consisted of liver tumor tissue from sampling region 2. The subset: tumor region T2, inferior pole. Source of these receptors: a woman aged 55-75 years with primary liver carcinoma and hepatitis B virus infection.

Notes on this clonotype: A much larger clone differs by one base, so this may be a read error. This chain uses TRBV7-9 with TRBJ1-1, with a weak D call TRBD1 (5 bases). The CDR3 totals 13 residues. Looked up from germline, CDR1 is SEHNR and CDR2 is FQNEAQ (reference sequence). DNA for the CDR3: TGTACCAGCAGCTTAAGGGATGGGACTCAAGCTTTCTTT. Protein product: CTSSLRDGTQAFF. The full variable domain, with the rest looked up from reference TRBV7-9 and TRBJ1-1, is DTGVSQNPRHKITKRGQNVTFRCDPISEHNRLYWYRQTLGQGPEFLTYFQNEAQLEKSRLLSDRFSAERPKGSFSTLEIQRTEQGDSAMYLCTSSLRDGTQAFFGQGTRLTVV.

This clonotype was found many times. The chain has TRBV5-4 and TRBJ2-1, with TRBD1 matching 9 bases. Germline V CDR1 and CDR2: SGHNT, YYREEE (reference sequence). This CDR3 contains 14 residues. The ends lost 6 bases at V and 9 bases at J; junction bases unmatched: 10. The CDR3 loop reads CASTRGQGLVEQFF. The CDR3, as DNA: TGTGCCAGCACCCGTGGACAGGGGCTTGTTGAGCAGTTCTTC.

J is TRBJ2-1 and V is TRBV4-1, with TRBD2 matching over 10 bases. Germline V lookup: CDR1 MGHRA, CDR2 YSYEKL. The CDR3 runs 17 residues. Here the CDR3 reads CGNSQPKLAGNINEQFF. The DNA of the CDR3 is TGCGGCAACAGCCAACCCAAACTAGCGGGGAATATTAATGAGCAGTTCTTC.

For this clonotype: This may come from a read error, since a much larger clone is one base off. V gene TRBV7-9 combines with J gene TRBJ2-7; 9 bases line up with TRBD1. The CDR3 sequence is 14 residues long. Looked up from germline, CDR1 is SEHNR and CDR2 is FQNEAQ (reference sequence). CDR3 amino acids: CANSLQGAFYEQYF. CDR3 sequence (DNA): TGTGCCAACAGCTTACAGGGGGCCTTCTACGAGCAGTACTTC.

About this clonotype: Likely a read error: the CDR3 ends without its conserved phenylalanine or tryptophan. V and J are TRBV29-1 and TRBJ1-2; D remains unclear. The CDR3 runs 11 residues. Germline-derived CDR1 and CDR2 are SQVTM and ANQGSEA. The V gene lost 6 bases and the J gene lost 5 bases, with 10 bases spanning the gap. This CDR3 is CSVVVGYGYTL. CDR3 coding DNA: TGCAGCGTCGTTGTGGGATATGGCTACACCTTA.

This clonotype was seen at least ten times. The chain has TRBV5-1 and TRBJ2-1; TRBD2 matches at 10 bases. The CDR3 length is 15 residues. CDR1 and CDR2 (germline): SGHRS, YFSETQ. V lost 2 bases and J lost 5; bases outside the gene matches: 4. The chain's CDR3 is CASSLAGGGNNEQFF. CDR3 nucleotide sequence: TGCGCCAGCAGCTTAGCGGGAGGGGGCAACAATGAGCAGTTCTTC.

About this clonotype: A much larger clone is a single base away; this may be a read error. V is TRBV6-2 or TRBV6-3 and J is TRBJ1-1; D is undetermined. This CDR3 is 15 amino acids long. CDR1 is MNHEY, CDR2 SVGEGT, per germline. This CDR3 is CASTVTGRRNAEAFF. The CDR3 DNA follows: TGTGCCAGCACCGTTACCGGCCGGCGGAACGCTGAAGCTTTCTTT.

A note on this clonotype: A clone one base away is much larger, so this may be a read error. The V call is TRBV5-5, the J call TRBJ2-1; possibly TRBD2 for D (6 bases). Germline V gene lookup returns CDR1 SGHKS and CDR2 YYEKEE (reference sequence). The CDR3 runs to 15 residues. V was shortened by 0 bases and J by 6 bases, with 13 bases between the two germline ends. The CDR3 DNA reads TGTGCCAGCAGCTTGGACCGGGAGCCTCGCAATGAGCAGTTCTTC. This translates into CASSLDREPRNEQFF.

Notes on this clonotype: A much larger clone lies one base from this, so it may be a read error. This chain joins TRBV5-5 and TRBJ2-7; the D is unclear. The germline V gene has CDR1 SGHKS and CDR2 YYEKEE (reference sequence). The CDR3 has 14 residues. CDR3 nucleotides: TGTGCCAGCGGCTTCGGAGAGAGCTCCTACGAGCAGTACTTC. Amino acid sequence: CASGFGESSYEQYF.

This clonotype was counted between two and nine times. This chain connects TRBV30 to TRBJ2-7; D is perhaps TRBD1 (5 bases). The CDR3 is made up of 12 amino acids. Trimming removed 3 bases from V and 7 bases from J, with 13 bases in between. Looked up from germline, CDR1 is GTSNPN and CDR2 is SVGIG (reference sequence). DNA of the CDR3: TGTGCCTGGAGGGGCCTCTCAGGGGAGCAGTACTTC. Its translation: CAWRGLSGEQYF.

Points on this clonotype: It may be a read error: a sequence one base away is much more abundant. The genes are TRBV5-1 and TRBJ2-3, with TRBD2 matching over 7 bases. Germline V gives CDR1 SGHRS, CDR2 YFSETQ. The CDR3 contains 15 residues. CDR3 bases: TGCGCCAGCAGCTTAGCGGGAATAGGAACAGATACGAAGTATTTT. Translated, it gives CASSLAGIGTDTKYF.

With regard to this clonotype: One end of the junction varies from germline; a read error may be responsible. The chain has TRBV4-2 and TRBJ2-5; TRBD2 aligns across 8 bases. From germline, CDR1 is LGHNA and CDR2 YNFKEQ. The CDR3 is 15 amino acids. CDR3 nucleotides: TGTGCCAGCAACCAAGCCGCGGGAGGAGTAGATACCCAGTACTTC. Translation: CASNQAAGGVDTQYF.

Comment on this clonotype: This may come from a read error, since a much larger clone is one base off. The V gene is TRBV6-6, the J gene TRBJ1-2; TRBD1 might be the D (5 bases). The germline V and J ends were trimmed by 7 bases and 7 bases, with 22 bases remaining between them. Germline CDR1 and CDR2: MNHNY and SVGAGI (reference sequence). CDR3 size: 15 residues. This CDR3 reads CASIIFQGGTAGYTF. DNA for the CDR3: TGTGCCAGCATCATATTTCAAGGAGGGACGGCTGGCTACACCTTC.

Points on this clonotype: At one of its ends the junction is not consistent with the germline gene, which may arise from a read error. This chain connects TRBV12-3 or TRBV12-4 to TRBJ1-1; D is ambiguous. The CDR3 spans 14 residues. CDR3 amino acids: CASTRTRVSTEASF. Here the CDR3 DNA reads TGTGCCAGCACACGGACGCGGGTGAGCACTGAAGCTTCCTTT.

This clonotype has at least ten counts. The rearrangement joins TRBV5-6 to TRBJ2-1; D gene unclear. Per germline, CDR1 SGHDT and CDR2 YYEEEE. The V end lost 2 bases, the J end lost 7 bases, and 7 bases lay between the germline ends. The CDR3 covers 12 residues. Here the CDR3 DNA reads TGTGCCAGCAGCTTTAGCCGGAATGAGCAGTTCTTC. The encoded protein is CASSFSRNEQFF.

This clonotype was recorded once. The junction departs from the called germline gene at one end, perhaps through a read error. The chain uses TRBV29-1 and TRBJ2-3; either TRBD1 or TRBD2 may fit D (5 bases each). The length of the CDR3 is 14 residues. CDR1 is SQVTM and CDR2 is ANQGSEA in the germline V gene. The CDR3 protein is CSARRDPSTGTQYF. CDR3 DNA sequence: TGCAGCGCCCGCCGGGACCCCAGCACAGGTACGCAGTATTTT.

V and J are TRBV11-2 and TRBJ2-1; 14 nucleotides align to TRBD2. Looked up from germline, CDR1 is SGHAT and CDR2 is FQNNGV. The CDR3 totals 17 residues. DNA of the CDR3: TGTGCTAGCGGCAGGAGACTAGCGGGAGGGCCGGAGGATGAGCAGTTCTTC. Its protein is CASGRRLAGGPEDEQFF.

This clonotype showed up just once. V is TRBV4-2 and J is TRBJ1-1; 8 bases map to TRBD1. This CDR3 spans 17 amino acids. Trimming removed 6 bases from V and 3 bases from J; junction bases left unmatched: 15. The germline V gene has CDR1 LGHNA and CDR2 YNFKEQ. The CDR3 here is CASSQTDRVLADTEAFF. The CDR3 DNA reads TGTGCCAGCAGTCAGACGGACAGGGTGCTTGCTGACACTGAAGCTTTCTTT.

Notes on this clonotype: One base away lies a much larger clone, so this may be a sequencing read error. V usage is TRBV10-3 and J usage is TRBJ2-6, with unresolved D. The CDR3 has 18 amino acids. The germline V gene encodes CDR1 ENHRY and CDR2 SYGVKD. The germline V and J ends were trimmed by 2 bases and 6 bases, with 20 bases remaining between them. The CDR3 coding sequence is TGTGCCATCAGTGAGAGTACGGCTGGTAGATCTAAGGCCAACGTCCTGACTTTC. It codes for CAISESTAGRSKANVLTF.

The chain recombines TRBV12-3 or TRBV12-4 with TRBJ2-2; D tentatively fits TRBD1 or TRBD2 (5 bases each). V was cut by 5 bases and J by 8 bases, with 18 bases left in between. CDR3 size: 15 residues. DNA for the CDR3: TGTGCCAGCAGTCAGGGATTAGAGGGACGTGGGGAGCTGTTTTTT. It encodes CASSQGLEGRGELFF.

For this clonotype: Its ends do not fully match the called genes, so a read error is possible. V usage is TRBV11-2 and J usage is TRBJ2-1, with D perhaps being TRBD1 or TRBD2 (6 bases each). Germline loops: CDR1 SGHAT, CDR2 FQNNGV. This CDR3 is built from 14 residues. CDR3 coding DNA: TGTGCTAGCAGACAGGTTCGGAGGGGAACTGAGCAGCCCTTC. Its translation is CASRQVRRGTEQPF. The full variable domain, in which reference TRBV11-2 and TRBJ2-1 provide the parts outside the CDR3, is EAGVAQSPRYKIIEKRQSVAFWCNPISGHATLYWYQQILGQGPKLLIQFQNNGVVDDSQLPKDRFSAERLKGVDSTLKIQPAKLEDSAVYLCASRQVRRGTEQPFGPGTRLTVL.

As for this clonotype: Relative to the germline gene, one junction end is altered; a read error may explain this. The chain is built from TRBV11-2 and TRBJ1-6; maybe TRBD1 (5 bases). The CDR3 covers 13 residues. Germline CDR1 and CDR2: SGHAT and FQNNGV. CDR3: CASSLEQGSALLF. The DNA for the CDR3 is TGTGCCAGCAGCCTAGAGCAGGGTTCAGCCCTCCTCTTT.

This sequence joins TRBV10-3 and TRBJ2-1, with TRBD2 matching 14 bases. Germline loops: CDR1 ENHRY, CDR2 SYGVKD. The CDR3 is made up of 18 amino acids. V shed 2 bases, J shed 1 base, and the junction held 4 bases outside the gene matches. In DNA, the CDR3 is TGTGCCATCAGTGAGAGACTAGCGGGAGGGGATTCCTACAATGAGCAGTTCTTC. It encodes CAISERLAGGDSYNEQFF.